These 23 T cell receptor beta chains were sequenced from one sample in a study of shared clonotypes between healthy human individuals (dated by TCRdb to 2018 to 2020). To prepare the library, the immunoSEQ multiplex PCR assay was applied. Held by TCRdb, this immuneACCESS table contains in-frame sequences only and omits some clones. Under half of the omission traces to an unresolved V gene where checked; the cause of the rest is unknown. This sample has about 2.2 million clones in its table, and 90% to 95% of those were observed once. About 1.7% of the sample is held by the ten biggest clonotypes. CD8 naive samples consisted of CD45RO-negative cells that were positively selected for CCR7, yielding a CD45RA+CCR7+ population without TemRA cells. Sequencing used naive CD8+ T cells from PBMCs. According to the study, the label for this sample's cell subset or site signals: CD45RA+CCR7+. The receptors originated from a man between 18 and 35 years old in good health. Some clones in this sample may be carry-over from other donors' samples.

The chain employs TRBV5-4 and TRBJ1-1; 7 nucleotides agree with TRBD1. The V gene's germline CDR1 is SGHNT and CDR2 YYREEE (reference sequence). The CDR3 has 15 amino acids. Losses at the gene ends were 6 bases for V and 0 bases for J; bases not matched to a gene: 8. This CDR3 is CASNPTGAMNTEAFF. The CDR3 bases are TGTGCCAGCAACCCAACAGGGGCCATGAACACTGAAGCTTTCTTT.

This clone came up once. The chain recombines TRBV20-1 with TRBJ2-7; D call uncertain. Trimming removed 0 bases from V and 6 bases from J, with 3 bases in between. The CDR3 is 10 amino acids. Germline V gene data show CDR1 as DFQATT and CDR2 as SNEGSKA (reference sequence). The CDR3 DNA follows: TGCAGTGCTAGAGATCTCGAGCAGTACTTC. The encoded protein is CSARDLEQYF.

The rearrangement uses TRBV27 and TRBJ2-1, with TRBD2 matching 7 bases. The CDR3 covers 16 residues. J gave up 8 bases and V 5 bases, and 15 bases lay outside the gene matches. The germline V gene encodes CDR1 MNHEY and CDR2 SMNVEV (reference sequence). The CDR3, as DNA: TGTGCCAGCAGTCCCCAGCTCGCGGGAGTCTTCCATGAGCAGTTCTTC. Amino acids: CASSPQLAGVFHEQFF.

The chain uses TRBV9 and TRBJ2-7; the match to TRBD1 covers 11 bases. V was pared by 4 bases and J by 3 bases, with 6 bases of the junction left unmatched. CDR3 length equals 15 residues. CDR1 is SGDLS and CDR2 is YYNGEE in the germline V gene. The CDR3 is CASSTSGTGGYEQYF. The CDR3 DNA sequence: TGTGCCAGCAGCACATCCGGGACAGGGGGCTACGAGCAGTACTTC.

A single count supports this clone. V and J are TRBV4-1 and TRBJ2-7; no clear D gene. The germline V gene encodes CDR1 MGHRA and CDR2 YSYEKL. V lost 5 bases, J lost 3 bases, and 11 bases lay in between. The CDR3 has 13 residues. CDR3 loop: CASSYNEIYEQYF. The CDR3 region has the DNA TGCGCCAGCAGCTACAATGAAATCTACGAGCAGTACTTC.

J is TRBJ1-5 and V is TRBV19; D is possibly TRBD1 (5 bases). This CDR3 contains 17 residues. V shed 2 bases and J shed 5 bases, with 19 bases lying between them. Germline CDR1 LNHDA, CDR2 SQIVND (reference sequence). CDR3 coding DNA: TGTGCCAGTAGTATACCCCAGGGATGGGGTTCTCATCAGCCCCAGCATTTT. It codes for CASSIPQGWGSHQPQHF.

The CDR3 DNA is TGCGCCAGCAGCCCTCCGGACAGGGGAGGATACGAGCAGTACTTC. Encoded protein: CASSPPDRGGYEQYF. The rearrangement links TRBV4-1 to TRBJ2-7; 9 bases align to TRBD1. The CDR3 length is 15 residues. V shed 4 bases, J shed 4 bases, and the junction held 8 bases outside the gene matches. In germline, CDR1 is MGHRA, CDR2 YSYEKL.

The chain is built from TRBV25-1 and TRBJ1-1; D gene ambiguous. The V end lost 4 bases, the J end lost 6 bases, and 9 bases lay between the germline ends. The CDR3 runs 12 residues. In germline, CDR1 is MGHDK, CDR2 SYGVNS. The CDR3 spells CASSVGRSEAFF. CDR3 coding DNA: TGTGCCAGCAGTGTAGGCCGCTCTGAAGCTTTCTTT.

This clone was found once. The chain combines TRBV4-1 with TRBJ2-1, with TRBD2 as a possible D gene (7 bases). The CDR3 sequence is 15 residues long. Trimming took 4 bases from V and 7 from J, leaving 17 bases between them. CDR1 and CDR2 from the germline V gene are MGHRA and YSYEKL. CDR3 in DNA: TGCGCCAGCAGCCCGTGGGCGGGGGCGAATAATGAGCAGTTCTTC. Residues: CASSPWAGANNEQFF.

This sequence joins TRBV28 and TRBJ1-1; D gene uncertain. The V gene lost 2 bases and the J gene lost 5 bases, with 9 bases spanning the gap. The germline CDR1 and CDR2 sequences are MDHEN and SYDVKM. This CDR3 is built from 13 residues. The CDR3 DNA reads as TGTGCCAGCAGTTTAAGGACGGGTACTGAAGCTTTCTTT. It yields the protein CASSLRTGTEAFF. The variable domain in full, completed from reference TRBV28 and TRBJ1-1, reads DVKVTQSSRYLVKRTGEKVFLECVQDMDHENMFWYRQDPGLGLRLIYFSYDVKMKEKGDIPEGYSVSREKKERFSLILESASTNQTSMYLCASSLRTGTEAFFGQGTRLTVV.

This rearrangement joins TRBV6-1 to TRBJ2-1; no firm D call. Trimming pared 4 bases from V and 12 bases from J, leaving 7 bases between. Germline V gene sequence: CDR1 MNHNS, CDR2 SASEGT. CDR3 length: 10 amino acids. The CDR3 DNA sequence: TGTGCCAGCAGTGCTAGGGTGCAGTTCTTC. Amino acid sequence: CASSARVQFF.

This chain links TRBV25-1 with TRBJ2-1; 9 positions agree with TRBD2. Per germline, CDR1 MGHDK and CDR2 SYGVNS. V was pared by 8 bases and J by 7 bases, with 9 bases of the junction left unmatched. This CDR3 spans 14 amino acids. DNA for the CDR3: TGTGCCAGCGGTCTAGCGGGACGATCGAATGAGCAGTTCTTC. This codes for CASGLAGRSNEQFF.

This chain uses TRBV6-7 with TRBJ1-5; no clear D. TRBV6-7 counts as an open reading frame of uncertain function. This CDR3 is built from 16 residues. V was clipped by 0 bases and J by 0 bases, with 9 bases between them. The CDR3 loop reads CASSYSSGYSNQPQHF. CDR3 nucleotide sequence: TGTGCCAGCAGTTACTCGTCAGGATATAGCAATCAGCCCCAGCATTTT.

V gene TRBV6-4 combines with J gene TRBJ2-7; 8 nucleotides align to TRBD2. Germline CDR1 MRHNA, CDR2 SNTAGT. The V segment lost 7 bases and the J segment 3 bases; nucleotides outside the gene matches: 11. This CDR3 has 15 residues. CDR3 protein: CASIRRIAGCYEQYF. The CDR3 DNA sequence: TGTGCCAGCATCAGGAGGATAGCGGGGTGCTACGAGCAGTACTTC.

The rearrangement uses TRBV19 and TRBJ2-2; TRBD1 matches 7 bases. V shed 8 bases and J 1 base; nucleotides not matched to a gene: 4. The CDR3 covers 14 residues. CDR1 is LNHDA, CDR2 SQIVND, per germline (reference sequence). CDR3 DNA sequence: TGTGCCAGTGGAGGACAGGTGAACACCGGGGAGCTGTTTTTT. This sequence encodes CASGGQVNTGELFF.

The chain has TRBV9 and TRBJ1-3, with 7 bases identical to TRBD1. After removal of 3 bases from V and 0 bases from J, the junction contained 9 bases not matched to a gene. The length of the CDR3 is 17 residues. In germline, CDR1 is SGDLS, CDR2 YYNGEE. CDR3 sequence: CASSEGQSLSSGNTIYF. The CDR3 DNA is TGTGCCAGCAGCGAGGGACAGTCCCTGAGCTCTGGAAACACCATATATTTT.

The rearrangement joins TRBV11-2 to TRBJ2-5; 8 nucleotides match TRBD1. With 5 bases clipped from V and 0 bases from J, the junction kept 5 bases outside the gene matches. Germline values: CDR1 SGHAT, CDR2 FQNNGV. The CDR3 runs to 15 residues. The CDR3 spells CASSPGTGYQETQYF. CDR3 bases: TGTGCCAGCAGCCCCGGGACAGGCTACCAAGAGACCCAGTACTTC. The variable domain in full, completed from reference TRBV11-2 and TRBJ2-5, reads EAGVAQSPRYKIIEKRQSVAFWCNPISGHATLYWYQQILGQGPKLLIQFQNNGVVDDSQLPKDRFSAERLKGVDSTLKIQPAKLEDSAVYLCASSPGTGYQETQYFGPGTRLLVL.

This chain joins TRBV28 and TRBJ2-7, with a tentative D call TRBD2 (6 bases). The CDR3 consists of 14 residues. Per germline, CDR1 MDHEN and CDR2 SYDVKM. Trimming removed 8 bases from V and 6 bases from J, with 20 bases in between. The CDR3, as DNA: TGTGCCAGCTATCCCGGGAGTAACTCTCTCGAGCAGTACTTC. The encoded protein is CASYPGSNSLEQYF.

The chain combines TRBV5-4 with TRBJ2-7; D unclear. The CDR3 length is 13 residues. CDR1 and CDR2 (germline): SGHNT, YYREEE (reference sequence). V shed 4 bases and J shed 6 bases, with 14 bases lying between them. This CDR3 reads CASSVPPGLEQYF. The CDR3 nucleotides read TGTGCCAGCAGCGTGCCCCCGGGCCTCGAGCAGTACTTC.

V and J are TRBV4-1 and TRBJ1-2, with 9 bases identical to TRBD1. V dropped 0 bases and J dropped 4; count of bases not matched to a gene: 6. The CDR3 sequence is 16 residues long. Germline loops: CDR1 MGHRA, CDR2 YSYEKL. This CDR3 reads CASSQDKGTGSYGYTF. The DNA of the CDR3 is TGCGCCAGCAGCCAAGATAAGGGGACAGGGTCCTATGGCTACACCTTC.

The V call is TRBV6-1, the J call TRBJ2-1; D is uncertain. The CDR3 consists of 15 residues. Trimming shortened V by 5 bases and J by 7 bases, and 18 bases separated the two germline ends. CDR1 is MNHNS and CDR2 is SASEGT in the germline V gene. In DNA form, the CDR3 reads TGTGCCAGCAGTAAAAACCGGGCGATCGGGAATGAGCAGTTCTTC. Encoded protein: CASSKNRAIGNEQFF.

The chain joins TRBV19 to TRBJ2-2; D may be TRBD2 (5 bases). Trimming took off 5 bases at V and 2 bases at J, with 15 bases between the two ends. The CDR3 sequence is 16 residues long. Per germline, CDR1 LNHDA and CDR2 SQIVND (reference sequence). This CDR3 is CASSPLARANTGELFF. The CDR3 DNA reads TGTGCCAGTAGTCCCCTAGCTCGAGCAAACACCGGGGAGCTGTTTTTT.

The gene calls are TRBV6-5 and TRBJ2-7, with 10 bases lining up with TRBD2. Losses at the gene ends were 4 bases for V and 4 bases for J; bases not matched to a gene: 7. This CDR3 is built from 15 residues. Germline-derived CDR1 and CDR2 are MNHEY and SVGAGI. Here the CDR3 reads CASSLPTSGLYEQYF. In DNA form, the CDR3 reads TGTGCCAGCAGTTTGCCGACTAGCGGGTTGTACGAGCAGTACTTC.